Listed below are T cell receptor beta chains from one sample, sequenced in a study of cytomegalovirus exposure and HLA in healthy donors. The assay was immunoSEQ multiplex PCR, and TCRdb's table has in-frame clones only and misses some. This sample yields 50,000 or so clones, of which 77% are seen a single time; around 2.5% belongs to the top ten. The specimen was PBMCs. These receptors came from a female donor in good health and CMV-seronegative. The CDR3 runs from the conserved cysteine through the conserved F or W. D genes are given only for firm matches.

D: -
V: TRBV19
J: TRBJ1-5
DNA: TGTGCTAGTCAGGGGCTGAGCAATCAGCCCCAGCATTTT
CDR3: CASQGLSNQPQHF

D: TRBD1
V: TRBV30
J: TRBJ1-1
DNA: TGTGCCTGGGGTCGACAGGGTATGAGAACTGAAGCTTTCTTT
CDR3: CAWGRQGMRTEAFF

D: TRBD1
V: TRBV4-2
J: TRBJ1-3
DNA: TGTGCCAGCAGCCCCTCGGGACAGGGACTTGTGAGCTCTGGAAACACCATATATTTT
CDR3: CASSPSGQGLVSSGNTIYF

D: TRBD2
V: TRBV14
J: TRBJ2-1
DNA: TGTGCCAGCAGCCGCGGGAGTCAGTACAATGAGCAGTTCTTC
CDR3: CASSRGSQYNEQFF

D: -
V: TRBV5-4
J: TRBJ1-4
DNA: TGTGCCAGCAGCTACCTAGGGGGGGAGGAAAAACTGTTTTTT
CDR3: CASSYLGGEEKLFF

D: TRBD2
V: TRBV19
J: TRBJ2-1
DNA: TGTGCCAGTACTAAAGCGGGAGGGGTCTCCAGTGAGCAGTTCTTC
CDR3: CASTKAGGVSSEQFF

D: TRBD1
V: TRBV5-4
J: TRBJ1-4
DNA: TGTGCCAGCAGTCGACCGGGACAGGAGAATGAAAAACTGTTTTTT
CDR3: CASSRPGQENEKLFF

D: -
V: TRBV18
J: TRBJ2-1
DNA: TGTGCCAGCTCACCCCGGGCAGGGACTGACAATGAGCAGTTCTTC
CDR3: CASSPRAGTDNEQFF

D: TRBD1
V: TRBV30
J: TRBJ2-6
DNA: TGTGCCTGGGGGACAGGGGATGGGGCCAACGTCCTGACTTTC
CDR3: CAWGTGDGANVLTF

D: TRBD1
V: TRBV6-5
J: TRBJ1-2
DNA: TGTGCCAGCAGGCGACAGGGGGCGAGGGGCTACACCTTC
CDR3: CASRRQGARGYTF

D: TRBD1
V: TRBV7-6
J: TRBJ2-1
DNA: TGTGCCAGCAGCCTAAGACAGGGGGCAGGAAATGAGCAGTTCTTC
CDR3: CASSLRQGAGNEQFF

D: -
V: TRBV6-5
J: TRBJ2-5
DNA: TGTGCCAGCAGTTACGCAGGGGTAGAGACCCAGTACTTC
CDR3: CASSYAGVETQYF

D: TRBD2
V: TRBV7-2
J: TRBJ2-3
DNA: TGTGCCAGCAGCTTAGTACTAGCGGGGAGCACAGATACGCAGTATTTT
CDR3: CASSLVLAGSTDTQYF

D: TRBD1
V: TRBV9
J: TRBJ2-7
DNA: TGTGCCAGCAGCGTCGGGACAGCGACCTACGAGCAGTACTTC
CDR3: CASSVGTATYEQYF

D: -
V: TRBV27
J: TRBJ2-7
DNA: TGTGCCAGCAGTTCCAGGGAAAGGAGCTCCTACGAGCAGTACTTC
CDR3: CASSSRERSSYEQYF

D: TRBD2
V: TRBV11-3
J: TRBJ2-3
DNA: TGTGCCAGCAGCCCCGGGACTAGCGGGAGGGGCGATACGCAGTATTTT
CDR3: CASSPGTSGRGDTQYF

D: -
V: TRBV2
J: TRBJ1-2
DNA: TGTGCCAGCAGTGAGGAGGAGGACTATGGCTACACCTTC
CDR3: CASSEEEDYGYTF

D: TRBD2
V: TRBV6-1
J: TRBJ2-3
DNA: TGTGCCAGCAGTGAAATTAGACTAGCGGGAGGACCCACAGATACGCAGTATTTT
CDR3: CASSEIRLAGGPTDTQYF

D: TRBD1
V: TRBV15
J: TRBJ2-7
DNA: TGTGCCACCAGCAGAGGTGGACAGGCCTTCTACGAGCAGTACTTC
CDR3: CATSRGGQAFYEQYF

D: -
V: TRBV11-2
J: TRBJ1-3
DNA: TGTGCCAGCAGCTTAGTCCCTGCAGACTCTGGAAACACCATATATTTT
CDR3: CASSLVPADSGNTIYF